This T cell receptor beta chain was documented in a study of shared clonotypes between healthy human individuals. Each subset's genomic DNA was shared equally among a number of immunoSEQ plates. This table comes from immunoSEQ multiplex PCR, and its TCRdb copy is limited to in-frame clones, with some not included. The sample lists roughly 2.1 million clones; roughly 91% were seen once. Selected positively for CCR7 and CD45RO-negative, naive CD8 cells excluded terminally differentiated effector memory CD45RA+ cells. The germline V gene encodes CDR1 LNHDA and CDR2 SQIVND (reference sequence). Trimming pared 1 base from V and 5 bases from J, leaving 12 bases between. The CDR3 runs to 15 residues.

This clonotype was sampled from a man aged 18 to 35 in good health. Some clones in this sample may be carry-over from other donors' samples. Sequencing was done on a sample of naive CD8+ T cells from PBMCs. The rearrangement joins TRBV19 to TRBJ1-5; D perhaps matches TRBD1 (6 bases). DNA of the CDR3: TGTGCCAGTAGTATAGTGTCGGGGGGGCATCAGCCCCAGCATTTT. Amino acid sequence: CASSIVSGGHQPQHF.